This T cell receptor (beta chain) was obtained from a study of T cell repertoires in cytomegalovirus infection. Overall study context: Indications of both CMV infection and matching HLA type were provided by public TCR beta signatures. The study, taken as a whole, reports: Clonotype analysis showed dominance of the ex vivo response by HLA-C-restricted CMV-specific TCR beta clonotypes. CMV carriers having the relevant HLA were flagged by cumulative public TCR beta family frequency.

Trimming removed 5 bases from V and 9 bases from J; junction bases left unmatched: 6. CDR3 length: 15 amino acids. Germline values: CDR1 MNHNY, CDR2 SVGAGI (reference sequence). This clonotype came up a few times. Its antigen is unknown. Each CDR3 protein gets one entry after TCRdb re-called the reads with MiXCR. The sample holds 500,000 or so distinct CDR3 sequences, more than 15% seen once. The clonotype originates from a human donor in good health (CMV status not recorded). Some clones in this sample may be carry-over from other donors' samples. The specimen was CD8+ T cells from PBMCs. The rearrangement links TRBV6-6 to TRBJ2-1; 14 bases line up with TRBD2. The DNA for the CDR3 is TGTGCCAGCAGTACTGGACTAGCGGGAGGCAGTGAGCAGTTCTTC. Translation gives CASSTGLAGGSEQFF.